This record covers a single T cell receptor beta chain. Sequencing used immunoSEQ multiplex PCR; TCRdb keeps in-frame clones, though not all of them. This sample has around 310,000 clones, with around four fifths found just once. Germline V CDR1 and CDR2: LGHNA, YSLEER. Trimming removed 2 bases from V and 0 bases from J, with 8 bases in between. The CDR3 spans 14 residues. The sample comes from a study of cytotoxic CD8 clonotypes in ibrutinib-treated CLL. The sequencing here drew on PBMCs, taken before ibrutinib treatment. The clonotype comes from a human donor with chronic lymphocytic leukemia. The chain is built from TRBV4-3 and TRBJ2-7; D gene ambiguous. CDR3 sequence reads: CASSQMVNSYEQYF. The CDR3 nucleotides read TGCGCCAGCAGCCAAATGGTAAACTCCTACGAGCAGTACTTC.